This T cell receptor (beta chain) was obtained from a study of PD-1 blockade in classical Hodgkin lymphoma. This clone was observed a single time. As yet, its antigen is unknown. Specified time point: newly diagnosed, previously untreated cHL patient sample. Newly diagnosed classical Hodgkin lymphoma PBMCs, still untreated, provided the comparison samples. There are 13 residues in the CDR3. V lost 4 bases, J lost 9 bases, and 4 bases stayed unmatched. CDR1 is SGDLS and CDR2 is YYNGEE in the germline V gene. Overall study results and limits: Possible causes of repertoire differences, disease activity or prior therapy, remain undefined.

TCRdb's copy holds only in-frame clones and misses some; the assay was immunoSEQ multiplex PCR. The sample contains tens of thousands of clones, approximately 91% of which appear only once. The clonotype originates from a human donor with classical Hodgkin lymphoma. The sequencing sample was made of peripheral blood mononuclear cells (PBMCs). The chain couples TRBV9 to TRBJ2-1; 10 bases line up with TRBD2. CDR3 sequence: CASSQGTSVEQFF. The CDR3 DNA follows: TGTGCCAGCAGCCAGGGGACTAGCGTTGAGCAGTTCTTC. Together with reference TRBV9 and TRBJ2-1, the CDR3 gives the full variable domain: DSGVTQTPKHLITATGQRVTLRCSPRSGDLSVYWYQQSLDQGLQFLIQYYNGEERAKGNILERFSAQQFPDLHSELNLSSLELGDSALYFCASSQGTSVEQFFGPGTRLTVL.